The clone carrying this T cell receptor beta chain was observed at least ten times. This CDR3 has 13 residues. Germline-derived CDR1 and CDR2 are DFQATT and SNEGSKA (reference sequence). V was pared by 1 base and J by 6 bases, with 10 bases between. Covering alpha and beta chains, TRAV- and TRBV-specific primers were used for the first-strand cDNA. For amplifying TCRs, the PCR ran for around 20 cycles with Phusion, which was used together with a constant-region primer and the adapter on the V primers. TCRdb reprocessed the reads via MiXCR and lists one record per CDR3 protein. The sample contains tens of thousands of distinct CDR3 sequences, around 25% of which appear only once. These data come from a study of low-dose radiotherapy and immunotherapy resistance in tumors. Study at large: With 1 Gy per fraction every two weeks, Cohort 2 accumulated 13 Gy across 26 weeks.

Time point reported: after trial treatment. The treatment here: LDRT plus nivolumab, ipilimumab, low-dose cyclophosphamide and aspirin (RACIN trial). The sequence was collected from a male donor with prostate cancer. Specimen: PBMCs, collected after low-dose radiotherapy plus immunotherapy. The V gene is TRBV20-1, the J gene TRBJ2-1; possibly TRBD2 for D (5 bases). In nucleotides, the CDR3 is TGCAGTGCTAGAGTCTGGGCGGGCAATGAGCAGTTCTTC. This translates into CSARVWAGNEQFF.